Only a few counts were recorded for the clone carrying this T cell receptor (beta chain). Antigen: not known. This entry is derived from a study of T-cell memory formation after mild COVID-19. Findings and caveats of the study: Day 15 to 85 contracting clones showed balanced CD4/CD8; day 15 to 37 expanders favored CD4+.

From the 5' RACE reads, TCRdb called clonotypes with MiXCR, one entry per CDR3 protein. The sample shows 350,000 to 400,000 distinct CDR3 sequences, around 15% of them seen only once. Trimming took off 0 bases at V and 13 bases at J, with 12 bases between the two ends. This CDR3 region has 13 residues. CDR1 is MGHRA, CDR2 YSYEKL, per germline. The source is a man younger than 35 who had mild COVID-19 (a few samples of this study predate the infection). Cell type and time point are not known. The chain links TRBV4-1 to TRBJ1-4; D call uncertain. What was sequenced was PBMCs or a T cell subset sorted from them (not recorded which). In DNA, the CDR3 is TGCGCCAGCAGCCAAGATTTAGGTGGTTTACTGTTTTTT. Translated: CASSQDLGGLLFF.